This entry is about one TCR beta chain. Its antigen is not known. The data are from a study of T cell repertoires in cytomegalovirus infection. The CDR3 loop spans 16 amino acids. V shed 5 bases and J 6 bases; nucleotides not matched to a gene: 6. The germline CDR1 and CDR2 sequences are SGHAT and FQNNGV. TCRdb reanalysed the reads using MiXCR and keeps one entry per CDR3 protein. This sample has more than 250,000 distinct CDR3 sequences, with around 15% found just once. Study-level results: HLA-C-restricted TCR beta clonotypes specific for CMV led the ex vivo response.

The clonotype comes from a human donor in good health (CMV status not recorded). Some clones in this sample may be carry-over from other donors' samples. The specimen sequenced was PBMCs. The genes are TRBV11-2 and TRBJ2-2; 13 bases match TRBD2. The CDR3: CASSPRLAGGPGELFF. For the CDR3, the DNA is TGTGCCAGCAGCCCACGACTAGCGGGAGGACCCGGGGAGCTGTTTTTT.